Listed below are T cell receptor beta chains from one sample, sequenced in a study of T-cell memory formation after mild COVID-19. MiXCR was run by TCRdb on the 5' RACE reads, yielding one entry per CDR3 protein. The table shows some 43,000 distinct CDR3 sequences, with about 6.1% occurring only once. Material: PBMCs or a T cell subset sorted from them (not recorded which). The source is an adult who had mild COVID-19 (a few samples of this study predate the infection). Cell type and time point are not known. CDR3s include the opening cysteine and the closing phenylalanine or tryptophan. The order of the fields is CDR3 DNA, CDR3 protein, V gene, clone size, D gene, J gene. A D gene is named only where the DNA matches it firmly. Size values are once, few and many counts, or a class for expanded clones, and some rows have none.

TGTGCCAGCAGCTCGACCCACACCGGGGAGCTGTTTTTT,CASSSTHTGELFF,TRBV7-2,-,-,TRBJ2-2
TGTGCCAGCAGTCCGGCATCCTATGGCTACACCTTC,CASSPASYGYTF,TRBV12-3/TRBV12-4,many,-,TRBJ1-2
TGCGCCAGCAGCTTGTCATCGAACACCGGGGAGCTGTTTTTT,CASSLSSNTGELFF,TRBV5-1,many,-,TRBJ2-2
TGTGCCAGCAGTCCCTCCGCGGGGAGCACTGAAGCTTTCTTT,CASSPSAGSTEAFF,TRBV6-6,few,-,TRBJ1-1
TGTGCCAGCAGCGGGGCGGGGGCAGGCACAGATACGCAGTATTTT,CASSGAGAGTDTQYF,TRBV27,few,-,TRBJ2-3
TGTGCCAGCAGCTTAGAACGACTAGCAAGGGATACGCAGTATTTT,CASSLERLARDTQYF,TRBV11-2,-,TRBD2,TRBJ2-3
TGTGCCTGGAGTGAAGGAGGGACTCTCGCTTGGGGGCAGTATTTT,CAWSEGGTLAWGQYF,TRBV30,many,-,TRBJ2-3
TGTGCCAGCTCACCAGCGACTACCGGGGAGCTGTTTTTT,CASSPATTGELFF,TRBV18,many,-,TRBJ2-2
TGTGCCAGCAGCCAAGATAGGGGCCGAGGTTCACCCCTCCACTTT,CASSQDRGRGSPLHF,TRBV3-1,few,-,TRBJ1-6
TGCGCCAGCAGCTCCAGGGCGAGGAAAGAGACCCAGTACTTC,CASSSRARKETQYF,TRBV5-1,many,-,TRBJ2-5
TGTGCTAGCAGCGCCGGGACTAGCTCCTCGGAGCTGTTTTTT,CASSAGTSSSELFF,TRBV7-7,many,TRBD2,TRBJ2-2
TGTGCCAGCAGCCAAGACAGCGGCCCCTATGGCTACACCTTC,CASSQDSGPYGYTF,TRBV3-1,-,-,TRBJ1-2
TGTGCCAGCAGCCCCTCGGGTGGGGGTGGGCAGTTCTTC,CASSPSGGGGQFF,TRBV7-3,many,-,TRBJ2-1
TGTGCCAGCAGCCCTCCCTTAAGCACAGATACGCAGTATTTT,CASSPPLSTDTQYF,TRBV11-2,-,-,TRBJ2-3
TGCAGTGCTAGAAGGGGGGCGAGCAATCAGCCCCAGCATTTT,CSARRGASNQPQHF,TRBV20-1,-,-,TRBJ1-5
TGTGCCAGCAGCTTGCAGTCCAGCAACACTGAAGCTTTCTTT,CASSLQSSNTEAFF,TRBV5-5,many,-,TRBJ1-1
TGTGCTAGTGGTATCCCATCTATTGAGCAGTTCTTC,CASGIPSIEQFF,TRBV12-5,many,-,TRBJ2-1
TGTGCCAGCAGCTTACGACAGGGCGGTGGCTACACCTTC,CASSLRQGGGYTF,TRBV7-2,once,TRBD1,TRBJ1-2